This T cell receptor beta chain was recovered during a study of cytomegalovirus exposure and HLA in healthy donors. Study results and limitations: A later analysis found common viral pathogens apparently linked to several of the most significant clusters. Among immune exposure information, only CMV serostatus was available. An analysis done earlier found most TCR beta V segments productive about 90% or about 30% of the time.

Germline values: CDR1 MGHRA, CDR2 YSYEKL. There are 15 residues in the CDR3. J gave up 8 bases and V 6 bases, and 10 bases lay outside the gene matches. As regards this clone: What it binds is not known.

The PCR was carried out with 60 Vbeta primers and 13 Jbeta primers. Measured with immunoSEQ multiplex PCR; TCRdb has only the in-frame clones, and not every one. Altogether around 160,000 clones are present, around 86% being singletons, with the ten largest covering around 4.1%. This receptor was obtained from a man aged 50 to 60 in good health and CMV-seropositive. The sequenced sample consisted of PBMCs. J is TRBJ2-1 and V is TRBV4-1, with TRBD2 matching 10 bases. This CDR3 reads CASSRPQGLAYEQFF. In DNA, the CDR3 is TGCGCCAGCAGTCGTCCCCAGGGACTAGCGTATGAGCAGTTCTTC.